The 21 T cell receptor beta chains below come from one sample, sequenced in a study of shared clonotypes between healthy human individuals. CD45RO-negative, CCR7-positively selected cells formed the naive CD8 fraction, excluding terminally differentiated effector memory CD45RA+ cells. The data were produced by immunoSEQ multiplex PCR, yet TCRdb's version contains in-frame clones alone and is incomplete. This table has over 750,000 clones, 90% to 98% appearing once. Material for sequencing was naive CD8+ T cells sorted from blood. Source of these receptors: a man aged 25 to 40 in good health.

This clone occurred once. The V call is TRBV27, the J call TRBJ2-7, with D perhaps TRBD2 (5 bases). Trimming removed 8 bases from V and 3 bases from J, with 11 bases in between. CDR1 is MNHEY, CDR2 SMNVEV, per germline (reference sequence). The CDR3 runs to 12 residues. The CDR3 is CASANGIYEQYF. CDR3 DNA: TGTGCCAGCGCTAACGGGATCTACGAGCAGTACTTC.

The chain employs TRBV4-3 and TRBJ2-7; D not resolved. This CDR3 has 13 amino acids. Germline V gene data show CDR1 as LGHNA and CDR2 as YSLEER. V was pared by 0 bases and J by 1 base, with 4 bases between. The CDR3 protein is CASSQDLSYEQYF. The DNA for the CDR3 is TGCGCCAGCAGCCAAGATTTGTCCTACGAGCAGTACTTC.

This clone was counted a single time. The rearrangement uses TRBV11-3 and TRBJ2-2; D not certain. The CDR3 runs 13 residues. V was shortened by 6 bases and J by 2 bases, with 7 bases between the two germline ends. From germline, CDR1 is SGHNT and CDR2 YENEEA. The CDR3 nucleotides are TGTGCCAGCAGTAGAGCTAACACCGGGGAGCTGTTTTTT. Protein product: CASSRANTGELFF. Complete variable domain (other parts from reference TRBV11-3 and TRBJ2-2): EAGVVQSPRYKIIEKKQPVAFWCNPISGHNTLYWYLQNLGQGPELLIRYENEEAVDDSQLPKDRFSAERLKGVDSTLKIQPAELGDSAVYLCASSRANTGELFFGEGSRLTVL.

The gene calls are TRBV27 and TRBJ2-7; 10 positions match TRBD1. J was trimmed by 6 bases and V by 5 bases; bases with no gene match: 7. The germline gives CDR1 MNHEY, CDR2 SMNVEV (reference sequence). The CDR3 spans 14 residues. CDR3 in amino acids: CASSPRDRGGEQYF. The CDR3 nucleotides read TGTGCCAGCAGTCCCCGGGACAGGGGCGGCGAGCAGTACTTC.

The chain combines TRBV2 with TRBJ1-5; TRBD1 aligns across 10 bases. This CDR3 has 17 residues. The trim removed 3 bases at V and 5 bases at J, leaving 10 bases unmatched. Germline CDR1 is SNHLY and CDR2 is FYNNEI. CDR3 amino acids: CASSEVFGTGDYQPQHF. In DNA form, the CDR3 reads TGTGCCAGCAGTGAGGTTTTCGGGACAGGGGATTATCAGCCCCAGCATTTT.

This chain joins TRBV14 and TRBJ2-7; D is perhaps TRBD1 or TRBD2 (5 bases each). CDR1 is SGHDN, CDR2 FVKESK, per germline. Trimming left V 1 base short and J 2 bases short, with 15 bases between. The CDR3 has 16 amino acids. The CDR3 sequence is CASSQASVPGPYEQYF. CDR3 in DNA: TGTGCCAGCAGCCAAGCTTCGGTACCGGGACCCTACGAGCAGTACTTC.

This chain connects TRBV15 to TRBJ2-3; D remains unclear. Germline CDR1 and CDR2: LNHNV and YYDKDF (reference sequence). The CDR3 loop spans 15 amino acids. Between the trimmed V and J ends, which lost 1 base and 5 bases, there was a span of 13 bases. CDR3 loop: CATSRGRAIGDTQYF. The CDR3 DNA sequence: TGTGCCACCAGCAGAGGTCGAGCCATCGGAGATACGCAGTATTTT. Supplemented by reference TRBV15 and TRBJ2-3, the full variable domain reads DAMVIQNPRYQVTQFGKPVTLSCSQTLNHNVMYWYQQKSSQAPKLLFHYYDKDFNNEADTPDNFQSRRPNTSFCFLDIRSPGLGDTAMYLCATSRGRAIGDTQYFGPGTRLTVL.

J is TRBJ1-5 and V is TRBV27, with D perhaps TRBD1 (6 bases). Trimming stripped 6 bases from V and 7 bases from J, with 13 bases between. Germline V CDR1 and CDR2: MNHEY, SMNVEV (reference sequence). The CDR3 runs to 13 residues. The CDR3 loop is CASSPLGGQPQHF. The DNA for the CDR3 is TGTGCCAGCAGCCCTTTGGGGGGCCAGCCCCAGCATTTT.

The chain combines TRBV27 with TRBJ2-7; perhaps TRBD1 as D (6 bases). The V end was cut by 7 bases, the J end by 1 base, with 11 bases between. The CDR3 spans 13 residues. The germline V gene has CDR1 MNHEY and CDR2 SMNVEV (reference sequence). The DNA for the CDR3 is TGTGCCAGCAAGGAGAGGGGGTCCTACGAGCAGTACTTC. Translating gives CASKERGSYEQYF.

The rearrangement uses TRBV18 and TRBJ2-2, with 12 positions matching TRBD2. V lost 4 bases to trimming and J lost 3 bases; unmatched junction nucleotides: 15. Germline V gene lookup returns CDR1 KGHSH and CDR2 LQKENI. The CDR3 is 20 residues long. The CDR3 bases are TGTGCCAGCTCACGAAGAGCTAGCGGGAGGGCCGAATGGGACACCGGGGAGCTGTTTTTT. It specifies CASSRRASGRAEWDTGELFF. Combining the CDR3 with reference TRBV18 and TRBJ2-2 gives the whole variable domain NAGVMQNPRHLVRRRGQEARLRCSPMKGHSHVYWYRQLPEEGLKFMVYLQKENIIDESGMPKERFSAEFPKEGPSILRIQQVVRGDSAAYFCASSRRASGRAEWDTGELFFGEGSRLTVL.

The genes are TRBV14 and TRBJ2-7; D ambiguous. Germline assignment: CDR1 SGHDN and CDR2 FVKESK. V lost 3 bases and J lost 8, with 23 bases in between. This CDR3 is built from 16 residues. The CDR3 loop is CASSQTLGSNFLKQYF. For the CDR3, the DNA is TGTGCCAGCAGCCAGACCCTGGGCTCCAACTTTTTAAAGCAGTACTTC.

CDR3 bases: TGTGCCAGTAGCAAGGAGCACGAGCAGTACTTC. It encodes CASSKEHEQYF. This chain joins TRBV6-5 and TRBJ2-7; D ambiguous. CDR1 and CDR2 (germline): MNHEY, SVGAGI. V was shortened by 9 bases and J by 5 bases, with 11 bases between the two germline ends. The CDR3 covers 11 residues.

CDR3: CATRPLGQHNEQFF. CDR3 DNA: TGTGCCACTAGACCCCTGGGACAGCACAATGAGCAGTTCTTC. The chain employs TRBV15 and TRBJ2-1, with TRBD1 identical over 7 bases. Per germline, CDR1 LNHNV and CDR2 YYDKDF (reference sequence). The CDR3 is made up of 14 amino acids. The ends lost 9 bases at V and 5 bases at J; junction bases unmatched: 10. The complete variable domain, with remaining parts taken from reference TRBV15 and TRBJ2-1, reads DAMVIQNPRYQVTQFGKPVTLSCSQTLNHNVMYWYQQKSSQAPKLLFHYYDKDFNNEADTPDNFQSRRPNTSFCFLDIRSPGLGDTAMYLCATRPLGQHNEQFFGPGTRLTVL.

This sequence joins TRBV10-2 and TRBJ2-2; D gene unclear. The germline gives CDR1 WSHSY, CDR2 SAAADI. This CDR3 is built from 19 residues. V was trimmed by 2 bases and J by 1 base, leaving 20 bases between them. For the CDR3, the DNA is TGCGCCAGCAGTGAGGGCCTATGGGATGTCACCTTGAACACCGGGGAGCTGTTTTTT. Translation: CASSEGLWDVTLNTGELFF.

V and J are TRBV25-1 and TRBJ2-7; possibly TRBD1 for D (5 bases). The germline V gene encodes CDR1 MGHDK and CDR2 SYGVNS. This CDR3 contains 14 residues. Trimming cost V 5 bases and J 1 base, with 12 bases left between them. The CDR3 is CASSLDSVSYEQYF. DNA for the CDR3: TGTGCCAGCAGTCTTGACAGTGTTTCCTACGAGCAGTACTTC.

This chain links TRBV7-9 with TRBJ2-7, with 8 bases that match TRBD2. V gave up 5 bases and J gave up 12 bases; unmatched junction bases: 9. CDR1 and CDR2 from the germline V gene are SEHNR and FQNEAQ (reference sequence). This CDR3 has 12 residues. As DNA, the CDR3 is TGTGCCAGCAGCCCACCGGGCGGGAGGCCGTACTTC. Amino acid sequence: CASSPPGGRPYF.

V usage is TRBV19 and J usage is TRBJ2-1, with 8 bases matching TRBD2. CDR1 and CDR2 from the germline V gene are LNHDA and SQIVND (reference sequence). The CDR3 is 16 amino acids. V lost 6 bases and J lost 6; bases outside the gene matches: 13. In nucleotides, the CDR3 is TGTGCCAGTAGCTTTGCCCCGGGACTAGAGAGCAATGAGCAGTTCTTC. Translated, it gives CASSFAPGLESNEQFF.

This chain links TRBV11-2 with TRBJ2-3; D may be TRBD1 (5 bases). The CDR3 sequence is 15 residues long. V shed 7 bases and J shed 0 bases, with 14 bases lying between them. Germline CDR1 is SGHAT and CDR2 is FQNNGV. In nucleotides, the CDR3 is TGTGCCAGCACTACAGGTGCGTCTAGCACAGATACGCAGTATTTT. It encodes CASTTGASSTDTQYF.

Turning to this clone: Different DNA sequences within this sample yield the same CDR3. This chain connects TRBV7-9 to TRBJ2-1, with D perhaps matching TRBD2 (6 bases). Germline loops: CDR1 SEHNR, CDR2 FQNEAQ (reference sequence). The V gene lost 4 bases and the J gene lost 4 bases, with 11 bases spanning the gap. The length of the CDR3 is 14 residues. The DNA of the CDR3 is TGTGCCAGCAGCTCTAGTAGCGGTTACAATGAGCAGTTCTTC. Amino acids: CASSSSSGYNEQFF.

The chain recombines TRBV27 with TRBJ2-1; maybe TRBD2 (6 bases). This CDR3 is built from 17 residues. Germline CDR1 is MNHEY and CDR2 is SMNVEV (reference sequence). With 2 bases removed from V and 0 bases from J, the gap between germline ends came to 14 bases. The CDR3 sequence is CASSLTWGESSYNEQFF. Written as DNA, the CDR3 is TGTGCCAGCAGTTTAACTTGGGGGGAGAGCTCCTACAATGAGCAGTTCTTC.

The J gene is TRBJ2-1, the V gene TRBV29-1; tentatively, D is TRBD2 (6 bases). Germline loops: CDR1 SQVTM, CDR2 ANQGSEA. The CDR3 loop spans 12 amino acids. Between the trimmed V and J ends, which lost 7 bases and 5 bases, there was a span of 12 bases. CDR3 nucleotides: TGCAGCGCTAGCGAGAGACACAATGAGCAGTTCTTC. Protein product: CSASERHNEQFF.